This T cell receptor (beta chain) was identified during a study of CD8+ T cells in alopecia areata. cDNA reverse transcribed from extracted RNA served as the sequencing template. Clones were sequenced by immunoSEQ multiplex PCR, and TCRdb holds only the in-frame ones, with some missing. The table has about 180,000 clones, about 53% seen once. As to treatment: oral pan-JAK inhibitor, 5-10 mg twice daily. CDR3 length: 16 amino acids. V was pared by 3 bases and J by 2 bases, with 16 bases between. This sequence originates from a human donor with alopecia areata. The rearrangement links TRBV23-1 to TRBJ2-5, with a possible D match to TRBD1 (5 bases). TRBV23-1 is filed as an ORF, its function uncertain. The source was CD8+ T cells sorted from blood, collected at week 24, from a patient treated with tofacitinib. In DNA form, the CDR3 reads TGCGCCAGCAGTCAGTATGGAAAGGGGTGGCAAGAGACCCAGTACTTC. Translation: CASSQYGKGWQETQYF.